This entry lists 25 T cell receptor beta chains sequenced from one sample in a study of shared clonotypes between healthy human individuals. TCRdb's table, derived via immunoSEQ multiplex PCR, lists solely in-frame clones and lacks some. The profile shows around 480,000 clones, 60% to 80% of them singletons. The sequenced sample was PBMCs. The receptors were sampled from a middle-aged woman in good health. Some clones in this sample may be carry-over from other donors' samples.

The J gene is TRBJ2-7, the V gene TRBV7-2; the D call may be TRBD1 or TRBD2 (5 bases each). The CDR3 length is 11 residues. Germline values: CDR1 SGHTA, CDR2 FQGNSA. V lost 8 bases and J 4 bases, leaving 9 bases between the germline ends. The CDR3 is CASGDRYEQYF. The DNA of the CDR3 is TGTGCCAGCGGGGACCGGTACGAGCAGTACTTC.

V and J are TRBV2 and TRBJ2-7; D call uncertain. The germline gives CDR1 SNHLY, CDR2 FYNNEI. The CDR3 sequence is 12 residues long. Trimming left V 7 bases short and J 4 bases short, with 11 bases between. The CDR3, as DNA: TGTGCCAGCACCTTGACGCATTACGAGCAGTACTTC. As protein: CASTLTHYEQYF.

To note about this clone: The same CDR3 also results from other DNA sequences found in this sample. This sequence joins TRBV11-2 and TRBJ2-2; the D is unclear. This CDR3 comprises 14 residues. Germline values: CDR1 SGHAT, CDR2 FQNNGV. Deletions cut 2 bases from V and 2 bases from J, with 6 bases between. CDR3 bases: TGTGCCAGCAGCTTAATATTAAACACCGGGGAGCTGTTTTTT. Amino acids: CASSLILNTGELFF.

CDR3 sequence reads: CAWSLGQGETPLHF. The DNA for the CDR3 is TGTGCCTGGAGTCTCGGACAGGGGGAGACGCCCCTCCACTTT. The chain carries TRBV30 and TRBJ1-6, with 10 bases that match TRBD1. CDR1 is GTSNPN and CDR2 is SVGIG in the germline V gene (reference sequence). This CDR3 has 14 amino acids. V was clipped by 2 bases and J by 13 bases; unmatched bases: 8.

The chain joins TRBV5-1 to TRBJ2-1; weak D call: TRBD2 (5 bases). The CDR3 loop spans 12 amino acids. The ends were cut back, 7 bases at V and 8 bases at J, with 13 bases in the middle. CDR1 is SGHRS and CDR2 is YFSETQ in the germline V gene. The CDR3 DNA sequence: TGCGCCAGCCGCCTTGAGGGCGATGAGCAGTTCTTC. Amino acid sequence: CASRLEGDEQFF.

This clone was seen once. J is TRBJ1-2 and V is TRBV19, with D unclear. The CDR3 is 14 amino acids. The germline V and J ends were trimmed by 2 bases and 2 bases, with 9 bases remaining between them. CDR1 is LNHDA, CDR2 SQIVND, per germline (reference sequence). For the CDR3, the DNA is TGTGCCAGTAGTATACGGGAGGGAAACTATGGCTACACCTTC. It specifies CASSIREGNYGYTF.

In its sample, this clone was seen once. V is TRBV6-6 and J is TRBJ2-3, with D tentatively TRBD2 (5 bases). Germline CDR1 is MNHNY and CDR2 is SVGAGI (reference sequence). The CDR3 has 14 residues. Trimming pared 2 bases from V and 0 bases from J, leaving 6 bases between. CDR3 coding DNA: TGTGCCAGCAGTTACCGGACTAGCACAGATACGCAGTATTTT. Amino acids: CASSYRTSTDTQYF.

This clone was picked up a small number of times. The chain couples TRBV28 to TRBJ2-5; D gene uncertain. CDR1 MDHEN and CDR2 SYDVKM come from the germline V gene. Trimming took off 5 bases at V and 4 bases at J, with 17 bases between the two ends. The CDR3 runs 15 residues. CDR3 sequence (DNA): TGTGCCAGCAGTCCATCGCCCCATAGAGGAGAGACCCAGTACTTC. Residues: CASSPSPHRGETQYF.

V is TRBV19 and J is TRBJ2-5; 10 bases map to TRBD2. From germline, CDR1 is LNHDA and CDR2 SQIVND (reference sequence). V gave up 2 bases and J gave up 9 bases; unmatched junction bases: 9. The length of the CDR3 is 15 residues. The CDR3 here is CASSITSGAPMAQYF. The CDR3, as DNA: TGTGCCAGTAGTATAACTAGCGGGGCCCCAATGGCCCAGTACTTC.

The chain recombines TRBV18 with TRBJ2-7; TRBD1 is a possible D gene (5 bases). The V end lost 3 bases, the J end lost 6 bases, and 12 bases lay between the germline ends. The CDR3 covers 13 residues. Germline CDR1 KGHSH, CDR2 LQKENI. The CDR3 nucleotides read TGTGCCAGCTCACCCCAGGGATACGGCGAGCAGTACTTC. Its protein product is CASSPQGYGEQYF.

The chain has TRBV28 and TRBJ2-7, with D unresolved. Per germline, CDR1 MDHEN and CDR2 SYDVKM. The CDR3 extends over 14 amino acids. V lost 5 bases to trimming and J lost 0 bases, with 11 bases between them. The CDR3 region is CASSPGPSSYEQYF. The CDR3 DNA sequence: TGTGCCAGCAGTCCAGGACCCAGCTCCTACGAGCAGTACTTC.

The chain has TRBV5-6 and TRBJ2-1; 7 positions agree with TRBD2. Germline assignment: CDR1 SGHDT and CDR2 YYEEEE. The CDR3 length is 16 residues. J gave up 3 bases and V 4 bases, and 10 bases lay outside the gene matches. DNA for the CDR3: TGTGCCAGCAGCCTATTCGGGTCTAGCGGCTACAATGAGCAGTTCTTC. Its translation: CASSLFGSSGYNEQFF.

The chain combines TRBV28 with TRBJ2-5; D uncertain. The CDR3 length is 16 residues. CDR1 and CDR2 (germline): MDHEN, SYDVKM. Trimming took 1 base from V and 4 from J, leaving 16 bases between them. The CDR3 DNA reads TGTGCCAGCAGTTTATCTGGTTTAGAAAAAGCAGAGACCCAGTACTTC. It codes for CASSLSGLEKAETQYF.

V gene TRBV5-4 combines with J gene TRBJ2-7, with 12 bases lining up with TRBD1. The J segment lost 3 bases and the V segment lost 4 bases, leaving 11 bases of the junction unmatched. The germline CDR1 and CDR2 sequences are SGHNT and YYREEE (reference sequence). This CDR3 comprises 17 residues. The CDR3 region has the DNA TGTGCCAGCAGCGTGGACCGGGACAGGGGGCCTTTCTACGAGCAGTACTTC. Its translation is CASSVDRDRGPFYEQYF.

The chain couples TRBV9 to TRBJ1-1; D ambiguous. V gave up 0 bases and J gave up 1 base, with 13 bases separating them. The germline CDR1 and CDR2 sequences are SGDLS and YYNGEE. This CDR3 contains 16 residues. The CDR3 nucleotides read TGTGCCAGCAGCGTAGACCCCGGAGTACCGAACACTGAAGCTTTCTTT. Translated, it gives CASSVDPGVPNTEAFF. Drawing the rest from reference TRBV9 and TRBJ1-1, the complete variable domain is DSGVTQTPKHLITATGQRVTLRCSPRSGDLSVYWYQQSLDQGLQFLIQYYNGEERAKGNILERFSAQQFPDLHSELNLSSLELGDSALYFCASSVDPGVPNTEAFFGQGTRLTVV.

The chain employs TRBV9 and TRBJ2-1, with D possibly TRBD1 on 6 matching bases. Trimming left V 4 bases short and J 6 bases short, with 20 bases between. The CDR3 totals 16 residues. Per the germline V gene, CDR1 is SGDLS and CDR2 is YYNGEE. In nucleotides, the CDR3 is TGTGCCAGCAGCCCAGGAGGACAGAGAATTCGCAATGAGCAGTTCTTC. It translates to CASSPGGQRIRNEQFF.

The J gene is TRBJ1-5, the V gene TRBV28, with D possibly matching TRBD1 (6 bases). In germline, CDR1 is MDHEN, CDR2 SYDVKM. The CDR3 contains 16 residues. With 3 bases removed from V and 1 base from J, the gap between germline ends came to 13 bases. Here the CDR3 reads CASSFNQGKSNQPQHF. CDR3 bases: TGTGCCAGCAGTTTTAACCAGGGGAAAAGCAATCAGCCCCAGCATTTT.

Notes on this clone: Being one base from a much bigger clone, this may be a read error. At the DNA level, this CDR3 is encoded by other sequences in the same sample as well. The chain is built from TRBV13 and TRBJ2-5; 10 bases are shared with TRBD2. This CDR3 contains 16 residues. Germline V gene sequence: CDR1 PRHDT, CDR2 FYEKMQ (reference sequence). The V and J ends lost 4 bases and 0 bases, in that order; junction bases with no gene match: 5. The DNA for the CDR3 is TGTGCCAGCAGCTCCCGACTAGCGGGTGACCAAGAGACCCAGTACTTC. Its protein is CASSSRLAGDQETQYF.

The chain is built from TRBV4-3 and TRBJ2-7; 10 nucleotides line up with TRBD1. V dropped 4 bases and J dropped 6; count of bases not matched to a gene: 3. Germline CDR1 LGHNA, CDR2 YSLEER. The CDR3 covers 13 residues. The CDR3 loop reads CASSRTGGSEQYF. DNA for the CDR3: TGCGCCAGCAGCCGGACAGGGGGTAGCGAGCAGTACTTC.

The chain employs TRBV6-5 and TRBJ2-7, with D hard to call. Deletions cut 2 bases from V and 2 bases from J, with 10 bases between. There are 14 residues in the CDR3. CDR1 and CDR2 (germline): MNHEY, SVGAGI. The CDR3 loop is CASSYRSPAYEQYF. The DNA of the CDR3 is TGTGCCAGCAGTTACAGGAGTCCCGCCTACGAGCAGTACTTC.

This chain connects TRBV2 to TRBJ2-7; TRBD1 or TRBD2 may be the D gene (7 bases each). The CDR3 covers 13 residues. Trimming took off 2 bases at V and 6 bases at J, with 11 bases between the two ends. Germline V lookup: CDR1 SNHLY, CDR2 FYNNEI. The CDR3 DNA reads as TGTGCCAGCAGTGAAATCAGGGGGGGCGAGCAGTACTTC. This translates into CASSEIRGGEQYF.

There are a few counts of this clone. CDR3 protein: CASSPTGGPYEQYF. The CDR3 nucleotides are TGTGCCAGCAGCCCTACCGGGGGACCCTACGAGCAGTACTTC. V is TRBV7-2 and J is TRBJ2-7; the D gene is possibly TRBD2 (6 bases). Germline V gene data show CDR1 as SGHTA and CDR2 as FQGNSA. V was shortened by 5 bases and J by 2 bases, with 13 bases between the two germline ends. The CDR3 is 14 amino acids. Full variable domain (remainder filled in from reference TRBV7-2 and TRBJ2-7): GAGVSQSPSNKVTEKGKDVELRCDPISGHTALYWYRQSLGQGLEFLIYFQGNSAPDKSGLPSDRFSAERTGGSVSTLTIQRTQQEDSAVYLCASSPTGGPYEQYFGPGTRLTVT.

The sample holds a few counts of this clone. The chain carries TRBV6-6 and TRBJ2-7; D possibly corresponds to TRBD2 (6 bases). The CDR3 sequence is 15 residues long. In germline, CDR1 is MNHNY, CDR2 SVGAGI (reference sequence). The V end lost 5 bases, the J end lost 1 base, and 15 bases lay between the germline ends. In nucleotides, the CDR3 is TGTGCCAGCAGTATATCCCAGCGGGCTTCCTACGAGCAGTACTTC. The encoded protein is CASSISQRASYEQYF.

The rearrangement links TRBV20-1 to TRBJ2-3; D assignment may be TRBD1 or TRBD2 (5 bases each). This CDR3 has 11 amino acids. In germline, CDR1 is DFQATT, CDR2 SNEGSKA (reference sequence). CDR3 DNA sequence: TGCAGCGGAAGGGGACCTGATACGCAGTATTTT. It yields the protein CSGRGPDTQYF.

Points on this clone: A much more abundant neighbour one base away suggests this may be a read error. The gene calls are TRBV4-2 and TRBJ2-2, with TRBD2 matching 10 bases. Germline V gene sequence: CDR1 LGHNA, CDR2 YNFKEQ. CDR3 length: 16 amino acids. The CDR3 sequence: CASSQLAGVDTGKLFF. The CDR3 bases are TGTGCCAGCAGCCAACTAGCGGGAGTTGACACCGGGAAGCTGTTTTTT.